These 20 T cell receptor beta chains share one sample of origin, sequenced in a study of shared T cell receptors in the human thymus. Sequencing was performed with immunoSEQ multiplex PCR; in TCRdb, only in-frame clones are kept and a portion is missing. The sample carries 700,000 or so clones, 70% to 90% recorded once. These same data were also listed under a study on human thymus T cells.

Sequencing was done on a sample of thymocytes. The receptors come from a girl under two years old with a congenital heart defect.

V gene TRBV5-1 combines with J gene TRBJ1-2; D is ambiguous. The germline V gene encodes CDR1 SGHRS and CDR2 YFSETQ. CDR3 size: 15 residues. Trimming removed 4 bases from V and 5 bases from J, with 18 bases in between. The CDR3 sequence: CASSTAYGSLYGYTF. The CDR3 DNA follows: TGCGCCAGCAGCACGGCGTATGGATCACTATATGGCTACACCTTC.

V is TRBV4-3 and J is TRBJ2-7; D might be TRBD1 (6 bases). CDR1 is LGHNA, CDR2 YSLEER, per germline. With 3 bases removed from V and 2 bases from J, the gap between germline ends came to 17 bases. The CDR3 contains 16 residues. CDR3 bases: TGCGCCAGCAGCCATGACACAGGGCCACCTACCTACGAGCAGTACTTC. It is translated as CASSHDTGPPTYEQYF.

J is TRBJ2-5 and V is TRBV5-4, with 12 bases lining up with TRBD2. V lost 7 bases to trimming and J lost 1 base; unmatched junction nucleotides: 2. The CDR3 sequence is 14 residues long. Germline V gives CDR1 SGHNT, CDR2 YYREEE (reference sequence). DNA of the CDR3: TGTGCCAGCGGGACTAGCGGGCTCCAAGAGACCCAGTACTTC. This codes for CASGTSGLQETQYF.

The gene calls are TRBV6-5 and TRBJ1-1; 8 positions agree with TRBD1. This CDR3 spans 12 amino acids. CDR1 and CDR2 from the germline V gene are MNHEY and SVGAGI. The V gene end was trimmed by 7 bases and the J gene end by 7 bases; junction bases not matched to a gene: 5. The DNA of the CDR3 is TGTGCCAGCATTGACAGGGGACGTGAAGCTTTCTTT. Translated, it gives CASIDRGREAFF.

The chain carries TRBV28 and TRBJ1-5; 8 bases align to TRBD1. Germline loops: CDR1 MDHEN, CDR2 SYDVKM. The CDR3 is made up of 12 amino acids. V trimming: 6 bases; J trimming: 6 bases; junction bases outside the gene matches: 1. CDR3 sequence: CASRTGGQPQHF. CDR3 in DNA: TGTGCCAGCAGAACAGGGGGTCAGCCCCAGCATTTT.

J is TRBJ1-3 and V is TRBV5-1; a weak D match, TRBD1 (6 bases). This CDR3 contains 16 residues. With 4 bases removed from V and 2 bases from J, the gap between germline ends came to 16 bases. Germline V gene data show CDR1 as SGHRS and CDR2 as YFSETQ. The CDR3 loop is CASSPTVTGAGNTIYF. Here the CDR3 DNA reads TGCGCCAGCAGCCCGACCGTGACAGGAGCTGGAAACACCATATATTTT.

The rearrangement joins TRBV2 to TRBJ2-7, with TRBD1 matching 9 bases. CDR3 length: 14 residues. V lost 6 bases, J lost 1 base, and 4 bases stayed unmatched. CDR1 and CDR2 from the germline V gene are SNHLY and FYNNEI. CDR3 amino acids: CASREGTGSYEQYF. CDR3 coding DNA: TGTGCCAGCAGGGAGGGGACAGGGTCCTACGAGCAGTACTTC.

V is TRBV6-5 and J is TRBJ1-2, with TRBD1 matching 8 bases. The CDR3 consists of 14 residues. V trimming: 5 bases; J trimming: 3 bases; junction bases outside the gene matches: 5. The germline CDR1 and CDR2 sequences are MNHEY and SVGAGI. CDR3 nucleotides: TGTGCCAGCAGTCCGCCGACAGGGGACTATGGCTACACCTTC. Encoded protein: CASSPPTGDYGYTF.

This clone has a handful of counts. V and J are TRBV18 and TRBJ2-3, with TRBD2 matching 8 bases. The junction had 11 bases not matched to a gene; V was cut back by 0 bases and J by 6 bases. Germline V gene data show CDR1 as KGHSH and CDR2 as LQKENI. The CDR3 has 17 amino acids. This CDR3 reads CASSPPPASGPPDTQYF. The DNA of the CDR3 is TGTGCCAGCTCACCACCGCCGGCTAGCGGGCCCCCGGATACGCAGTATTTT.

The V and J genes are TRBV11-2 and TRBJ1-5, with unresolved D. The CDR3 sequence is 15 residues long. The V end lost 5 bases, the J end lost 6 bases, and 17 bases lay between the germline ends. Germline-derived CDR1 and CDR2 are SGHAT and FQNNGV. The CDR3 spells CASSIGGSGPQPQHF. The CDR3 bases are TGTGCCAGCAGCATAGGAGGGTCAGGACCTCAGCCCCAGCATTTT.

The chain links TRBV5-1 to TRBJ2-5; TRBD2 might be the D (5 bases). The CDR3 consists of 16 residues. The V gene's germline CDR1 is SGHRS and CDR2 YFSETQ. Trimming took 4 bases from V and 0 from J, leaving 16 bases between them. In DNA form, the CDR3 reads TGCGCCAGCAGCACTAGACTGAATGCGTACCAAGAGACCCAGTACTTC. This encodes CASSTRLNAYQETQYF.

The rearrangement joins TRBV11-3 to TRBJ2-3, with 9 nucleotides matching TRBD1. The CDR3 covers 15 residues. With 5 bases clipped from V and 3 bases from J, the junction kept 6 bases outside the gene matches. CDR1 SGHNT and CDR2 YENEEA come from the germline V gene. The CDR3 bases are TGTGCCAGCAGCCAGGGACAGGGTGGAACAGATACGCAGTATTTT. Translated, it gives CASSQGQGGTDTQYF. Full variable domain (missing parts from reference TRBV11-3 and TRBJ2-3): EAGVVQSPRYKIIEKKQPVAFWCNPISGHNTLYWYLQNLGQGPELLIRYENEEAVDDSQLPKDRFSAERLKGVDSTLKIQPAELGDSAVYLCASSQGQGGTDTQYFGPGTRLTVL.

V is TRBV12-5 and J is TRBJ1-2; D is possibly TRBD1 (5 bases). The V gene lost 7 bases and the J gene lost 4 bases, with 10 bases spanning the gap. CDR1 and CDR2 from the germline V gene are LGHNT and FRNRAP. The CDR3 has 12 amino acids. In DNA form, the CDR3 reads TGTGCTAGTGATGGGGGGTCCTATGGCTACACCTTC. Protein sequence: CASDGGSYGYTF.

The chain couples TRBV4-1 to TRBJ2-1; 9 bases fit TRBD1. The CDR3 contains 15 residues. Germline-derived CDR1 and CDR2 are MGHRA and YSYEKL. J lost 3 bases, V lost 4 bases, and 4 bases had no gene match. The CDR3: CASSPRQGVYNEQFF. Written as DNA, the CDR3 is TGCGCCAGCAGCCCGAGACAGGGGGTCTACAATGAGCAGTTCTTC.

The rearrangement links TRBV5-6 to TRBJ2-6, with D maybe TRBD2 (6 bases). CDR3 length: 17 amino acids. V lost 4 bases to trimming and J lost 3 bases, with 17 bases between them. Germline-derived CDR1 and CDR2 are SGHDT and YYEEEE. CDR3 sequence: CASSRERHSGGANVLTF. The CDR3 DNA reads as TGTGCCAGCAGCCGCGAACGCCATAGCGGTGGGGCCAACGTCCTGACTTTC.

V gene TRBV4-3 combines with J gene TRBJ1-1; D is unclear. The CDR3 is made up of 14 amino acids. Per germline, CDR1 LGHNA and CDR2 YSLEER. V lost 6 bases and J lost 5, with 16 bases in between. CDR3 coding DNA: TGCGCCAGCAGTCGGACGACTGGGAGGACTGAAGCTTTCTTT. Amino acid sequence: CASSRTTGRTEAFF.

The chain couples TRBV19 to TRBJ1-2; 8 bases are a match to TRBD1. CDR3 length: 19 amino acids. From germline, CDR1 is LNHDA and CDR2 SQIVND (reference sequence). Trimming removed 0 bases from V and 5 bases from J; junction bases left unmatched: 17. CDR3 sequence reads: CASSIDHRQGLGALYGYTF. The DNA for the CDR3 is TGTGCCAGTAGTATAGATCACCGACAGGGGCTTGGAGCTCTTTATGGCTACACCTTC.

The chain's CDR3 is CASNLGAPNTGELFF. The CDR3 DNA reads as TGCGCCAGCAACCTAGGAGCCCCGAACACCGGGGAGCTGTTTTTT. This rearrangement joins TRBV4-1 to TRBJ2-2, with unresolved D. This CDR3 contains 15 residues. The V end was cut by 7 bases, the J end by 0 bases, with 12 bases between. Looked up from germline, CDR1 is MGHRA and CDR2 is YSYEKL.

The chain links TRBV9 to TRBJ1-3; D may be TRBD1 (6 bases). The V gene lost 2 bases and the J gene lost 1 base, with 7 bases spanning the gap. Germline V CDR1 and CDR2: SGDLS, YYNGEE. The CDR3 covers 14 residues. The CDR3 sequence is CASSVRGSGNTIYF. In DNA form, the CDR3 reads TGTGCCAGCAGCGTCAGGGGATCTGGAAACACCATATATTTT. The whole variable domain, filled in from reference TRBV9 and TRBJ1-3, reads DSGVTQTPKHLITATGQRVTLRCSPRSGDLSVYWYQQSLDQGLQFLIQYYNGEERAKGNILERFSAQQFPDLHSELNLSSLELGDSALYFCASSVRGSGNTIYFGEGSWLTVV.

The V call is TRBV12-5, the J call TRBJ1-4; 9 bases align to TRBD1. CDR1 is LGHNT and CDR2 is FRNRAP in the germline V gene. V was clipped by 5 bases and J by 7 bases; unmatched bases: 17. The CDR3 length is 18 residues. CDR3 DNA: TGTGCTAGTGGTCCCGAGTCCCGGGACAGGGAAAGGGGTGAAAAACTGTTTTTT. Encoded protein: CASGPESRDRERGEKLFF.